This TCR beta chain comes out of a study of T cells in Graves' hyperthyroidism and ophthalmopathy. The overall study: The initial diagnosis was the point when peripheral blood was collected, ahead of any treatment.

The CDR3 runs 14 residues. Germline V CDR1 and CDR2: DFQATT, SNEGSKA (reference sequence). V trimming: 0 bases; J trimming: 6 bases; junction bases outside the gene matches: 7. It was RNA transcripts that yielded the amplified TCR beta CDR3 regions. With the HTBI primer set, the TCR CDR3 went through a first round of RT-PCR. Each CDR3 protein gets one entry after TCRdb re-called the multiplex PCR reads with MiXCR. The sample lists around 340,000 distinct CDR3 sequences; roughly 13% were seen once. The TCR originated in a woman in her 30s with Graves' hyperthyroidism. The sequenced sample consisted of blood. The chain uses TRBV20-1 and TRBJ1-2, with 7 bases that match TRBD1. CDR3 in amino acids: CSARDLGQPDGYTF. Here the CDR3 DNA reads TGCAGTGCTAGAGATCTGGGACAGCCGGATGGCTACACCTTC.